This T cell receptor beta chain was sequenced for a study of OX40 agonist ivuxolimab in advanced cancers. Study background: The mean age was 60 years, ranging from roughly 23 to 90, with under 90% of participants male.

On this clone: Its matching antigen is unknown.

Findings and limits, study-wide: The study found that CD8+ T cells averaged more expanded clones than CD4+. With doses of 0.1 to 3.0 mg/kg, CD4+ and CD8+ blood T cells had undergone clonal expansion by week 6.

The CDR3 spans 14 residues. The germline CDR1 and CDR2 sequences are MNHEY and SVGAGI. V lost 2 bases, J lost 3 bases, and 10 bases lay in between. Blood draws occurred at baseline, cycle 4 day 1, and cycle 7 day 1. Assay: immunoSEQ multiplex PCR; the TCRdb copy retains only in-frame clones and omits some. The sample has 81,000 or so clones; more than 70% are singletons. The chain couples TRBV6-5 to TRBJ1-1; no reliable D call. Sequenced material: CD4+ or CD8+ T cells sorted from blood, taken in a trial of the OX40 agonist ivuxolimab. The TCR sequence derives from an adult with an advanced solid tumor such as melanoma, head and neck, liver or kidney cancer. The CDR3, as DNA: TGTGCCAGCAGTTACGTTAGGTCTCACACTGAAGCTTTCTTT. This gives the protein CASSYVRSHTEAFF.